What follows are 26 T cell receptor beta chains derived from one specimen sequenced in a study of shared clonotypes between healthy human individuals. Produced via immunoSEQ multiplex PCR; TCRdb's table is partial and in-frame only. The table includes 600,000 to 750,000 clones, 80% to 95% detected once. The sequencing input was memory CD8+ T cells from PBMCs. Noted subset: CD45RO+ cells pooled with CCR7-negative TemRA cells. These receptors were collected from a man aged 18 to 35 in good health. Some clones in this sample may be carry-over from other donors' samples.

This clone was seen once. V and J are TRBV11-2 and TRBJ2-1; possible D gene TRBD2, 6 bases. Germline loops: CDR1 SGHAT, CDR2 FQNNGV. The CDR3 has 15 residues. Trimming cost V 4 bases and J 0 bases, with 10 bases left between them. CDR3 in amino acids: CASSSLAVSYNEQFF. DNA for the CDR3: TGTGCCAGCAGCTCGTTAGCGGTCTCCTACAATGAGCAGTTCTTC. Based on the CDR3 plus reference TRBV11-2 and TRBJ2-1, the full variable domain is EAGVAQSPRYKIIEKRQSVAFWCNPISGHATLYWYQQILGQGPKLLIQFQNNGVVDDSQLPKDRFSAERLKGVDSTLKIQPAKLEDSAVYLCASSSLAVSYNEQFFGPGTRLTVL.

This clone was counted once. The chain uses TRBV30 and TRBJ2-3, with D possibly being TRBD1 (5 bases). Germline-derived CDR1 and CDR2 are GTSNPN and SVGIG (reference sequence). Trimming left V 0 bases short and J 3 bases short, with 19 bases between. The CDR3 is 17 residues long. The CDR3 loop is CAWSVRTRASLTDTQYF. Written as DNA, the CDR3 is TGTGCCTGGAGTGTAAGGACACGGGCGTCCTTGACAGATACGCAGTATTTT.

This rearrangement joins TRBV5-4 to TRBJ2-7; D may be TRBD1 or TRBD2 (5 bases each). V gave up 4 bases and J gave up 6 bases, with 11 bases separating them. The CDR3 has 12 amino acids. Germline V gene data show CDR1 as SGHNT and CDR2 as YYREEE (reference sequence). CDR3 in amino acids: CASSPRGGEQYF. Written as DNA, the CDR3 is TGTGCCAGCAGCCCCCGGGGCGGCGAGCAGTACTTC. Full variable domain (rest looked up from reference TRBV5-4 and TRBJ2-7): ETGVTQSPTHLIKTRGQQVTLRCSSQSGHNTVSWYQQALGQGPQFIFQYYREEENGRGNFPPRFSGLQFPNYSSELNVNALELDDSALYLCASSPRGGEQYFGPGTRLTVT.

To note about this clone: The same CDR3 is also encoded by other DNA sequences in this sample. This chain uses TRBV27 with TRBJ2-7, with D perhaps matching TRBD1 or TRBD2 (5 bases each). CDR1 MNHEY and CDR2 SMNVEV come from the germline V gene (reference sequence). There are 13 residues in the CDR3. V dropped 5 bases and J dropped 2 bases, with 10 bases sitting between them. The DNA of the CDR3 is TGTGCCAGCAGTCTCCTGGGGGCCTACGAGCAGTACTTC. Amino acids: CASSLLGAYEQYF.

The chain has TRBV4-1 and TRBJ1-3, with 8 bases lining up with TRBD1. J lost 0 bases, V lost 4 bases, and 5 bases had no gene match. The CDR3 spans 16 residues. Germline lookup yields CDR1 MGHRA and CDR2 YSYEKL. Here the CDR3 DNA reads TGCGCCAGCAGCCTCCGGACAGGGAACTCTGGAAACACCATATATTTT. Amino acid sequence: CASSLRTGNSGNTIYF.

The chain recombines TRBV6-5 with TRBJ2-2; weak D call: TRBD1 (6 bases). Germline CDR1 reads MNHEY; CDR2 reads SVGAGI. Trimming stripped 2 bases from V and 2 bases from J, with 9 bases between. The CDR3 has 15 amino acids. The CDR3 protein is CASSYRTDNTGELFF. The DNA of the CDR3 is TGTGCCAGCAGTTACAGGACAGACAACACCGGGGAGCTGTTTTTT.

The gene calls are TRBV28 and TRBJ1-5; no clear D gene. The CDR3 is 14 amino acids. V was shortened by 6 bases and J by 3 bases, with 12 bases between the two germline ends. CDR1 MDHEN and CDR2 SYDVKM come from the germline V gene. Here the CDR3 reads CASSPSANNQPQHF. In DNA form, the CDR3 reads TGTGCCAGCAGCCCCAGCGCTAACAATCAGCCCCAGCATTTT.

Notes on this clone: At one boundary the junction diverges from the germline segment, which might be a read error. The V and J genes are TRBV10-3 and TRBJ2-7, with 8 bases lining up with TRBD1. CDR3 length: 12 amino acids. Germline V CDR1 and CDR2: ENHRY, SYGVKD. The DNA of the CDR3 is TGTGCCATCAGTGACACCGGACAGGGCCACTTCTTC. Amino acid sequence: CAISDTGQGHFF.

The chain carries TRBV6-5 and TRBJ1-1; D ambiguous. This CDR3 has 14 amino acids. Trimming left V 2 bases short and J 4 bases short, with 11 bases between. The germline CDR1 and CDR2 sequences are MNHEY and SVGAGI. CDR3 loop: CASSYTGRGTEAFF. The CDR3 DNA reads TGTGCCAGCAGTTACACGGGTCGGGGCACTGAAGCTTTCTTT.

CDR3 region: CASSNNNREFYEQYF. In nucleotides, the CDR3 is TGTGCCAGCAGCAATAATAACAGGGAATTCTACGAGCAGTACTTC. The chain couples TRBV7-8 to TRBJ2-7; possibly TRBD1 for D (6 bases). The CDR3 length is 15 residues. In germline, CDR1 is SGHVS, CDR2 FQNEAQ. The V and J ends lost 5 bases and 3 bases respectively, with 17 bases between them.

The chain has TRBV7-2 and TRBJ2-5, with D maybe TRBD2 (5 bases). Germline V gene data show CDR1 as SGHTA and CDR2 as FQGNSA. The CDR3 is 16 amino acids. The V gene lost 5 bases and the J gene lost 2 bases, with 18 bases spanning the gap. For the CDR3, the DNA is TGTGCCAGCAGCGGCCCCGAGGGCTGGCTACAAGAGACCCAGTACTTC. Amino acid sequence: CASSGPEGWLQETQYF.

V usage is TRBV6-1 and J usage is TRBJ1-2, with D tentatively TRBD1 (6 bases). The germline CDR1 and CDR2 sequences are MNHNS and SASEGT. V dropped 10 bases and J dropped 1 base, with 13 bases sitting between them. CDR3 length: 13 amino acids. This chain's CDR3 is CAIRQENNYGYTF. The CDR3 DNA reads as TGTGCCATAAGACAGGAGAATAACTATGGCTACACCTTC.

This chain links TRBV9 with TRBJ1-1; D uncertain. CDR3 length equals 13 residues. Germline CDR1 and CDR2: SGDLS and YYNGEE. Trimming pared 0 bases from V and 1 base from J, leaving 4 bases between. Here the CDR3 reads CASSVDKNTEAFF. In DNA form, the CDR3 reads TGTGCCAGCAGCGTAGACAAGAACACTGAAGCTTTCTTT. Based on the CDR3 plus reference TRBV9 and TRBJ1-1, the full variable domain is DSGVTQTPKHLITATGQRVTLRCSPRSGDLSVYWYQQSLDQGLQFLIQYYNGEERAKGNILERFSAQQFPDLHSELNLSSLELGDSALYFCASSVDKNTEAFFGQGTRLTVV.

J is TRBJ2-5 and V is TRBV5-5, with TRBD1 as a possible D gene (5 bases). This CDR3 comprises 14 residues. Germline V gene lookup returns CDR1 SGHKS and CDR2 YYEKEE (reference sequence). The germline V and J ends were trimmed by 1 base and 3 bases, with 10 bases remaining between them. In DNA, the CDR3 is TGTGCCAGCAGCTTGACAGGTATAGAAGAGACCCAGTACTTC. It specifies CASSLTGIEETQYF.

V is TRBV30 and J is TRBJ2-7; 8 nucleotides match TRBD1. Germline V gene lookup returns CDR1 GTSNPN and CDR2 SVGIG (reference sequence). V lost 2 bases, J lost 7 bases, and 4 bases stayed unmatched. CDR3 size: 12 residues. Here the CDR3 DNA reads TGTGCCTGGAGTCAGGGGGCTGGGGAGCAGTACTTC. Translated: CAWSQGAGEQYF.

The chain recombines TRBV7-8 with TRBJ2-7; 9 bases agree with TRBD1. The trim removed 4 bases at V and 4 bases at J, leaving 14 bases unmatched. Germline assignment: CDR1 SGHVS and CDR2 FQNEAQ. This CDR3 region has 17 residues. CDR3 loop: CASSYTGGPRKGYEQYF. Written as DNA, the CDR3 is TGTGCCAGCAGCTACACAGGGGGCCCGAGGAAAGGGTACGAGCAGTACTTC.

The CDR3 is CASSGWERGSYNEQFF. CDR3 in DNA: TGTGCCAGCAGCGGGTGGGAGCGAGGCTCCTACAATGAGCAGTTCTTC. The V call is TRBV11-2, the J call TRBJ2-1; a possible D gene is TRBD2 (5 bases). V was trimmed by 5 bases and J by 0 bases, leaving 14 bases between them. CDR1 and CDR2 (germline): SGHAT, FQNNGV. This CDR3 has 16 residues.

The chain is built from TRBV7-2 and TRBJ2-1, with TRBD2 matching 7 bases. Germline V gene data show CDR1 as SGHTA and CDR2 as FQGNSA. The CDR3 loop spans 16 amino acids. With V trimmed by 5 bases and J by 7 bases, 14 bases remained unmatched. The CDR3 region has the DNA TGTGCCAGCAGCACACGCACGGCGGGAGTAGATAATGAGCAGTTCTTC. This sequence encodes CASSTRTAGVDNEQFF.

The sample holds a few counts of this clone. The same CDR3 arises from other DNA sequences in this sample as well. The chain has TRBV7-9 and TRBJ2-3, with 9 positions matching TRBD2. The J segment lost 0 bases and the V segment lost 5 bases, leaving 3 bases of the junction unmatched. This CDR3 is built from 15 residues. CDR1 and CDR2 (germline): SEHNR, FQNEAQ (reference sequence). The CDR3 DNA sequence: TGTGCCAGCAGCCCTAGCGGGATTAGCACAGATACGCAGTATTTT. Translation: CASSPSGISTDTQYF. The whole variable domain, remainder taken from reference TRBV7-9 and TRBJ2-3, is DTGVSQNPRHKITKRGQNVTFRCDPISEHNRLYWYRQTLGQGPEFLTYFQNEAQLEKSRLLSDRFSAERPKGSFSTLEIQRTEQGDSAMYLCASSPSGISTDTQYFGPGTRLTVL.

V gene TRBV19 combines with J gene TRBJ2-1; 11 positions agree with TRBD2. The CDR3 has 15 amino acids. Germline lookup yields CDR1 LNHDA and CDR2 SQIVND (reference sequence). V shed 8 bases and J 8 bases; nucleotides not matched to a gene: 11. Written as DNA, the CDR3 is TGTGCCAGTGGCCCGCTAGCGGGAGGTGACCATGAGCAGTTCTTC. It translates to CASGPLAGGDHEQFF. The full variable domain, rest sourced from reference TRBV19 and TRBJ2-1, is DGGITQSPKYLFRKEGQNVTLSCEQNLNHDAMYWYRQDPGQGLRLIYYSQIVNDFQKGDIAEGYSVSREKKESFPLTVTSAQKNPTAFYLCASGPLAGGDHEQFFGPGTRLTVL.

J is TRBJ1-1 and V is TRBV6-1, with a weak D call TRBD1 (5 bases). There are 15 residues in the CDR3. V lost 2 bases and J 4 bases, leaving 14 bases between the germline ends. CDR1 MNHNS and CDR2 SASEGT come from the germline V gene. CDR3 in amino acids: CASSERGPGFTEAFF. Here the CDR3 DNA reads TGTGCCAGCAGTGAACGTGGGCCAGGGTTCACTGAAGCTTTCTTT.

The J gene is TRBJ2-1, the V gene TRBV29-1; 10 bases agree with TRBD2. Per the germline V gene, CDR1 is SQVTM and CDR2 is ANQGSEA. With V trimmed by 7 bases and J by 13 bases, 16 bases remained unmatched. The CDR3 is made up of 14 amino acids. The CDR3 region is CSGTPGLAPGSQFF. CDR3 bases: TGCAGCGGGACTCCGGGACTAGCGCCGGGGAGCCAGTTCTTC.

J is TRBJ2-7 and V is TRBV7-8, with D uncertain. Germline-derived CDR1 and CDR2 are SGHVS and FQNEAQ. CDR3 size: 12 residues. V was trimmed by 4 bases and J by 3 bases, leaving 7 bases between them. The DNA of the CDR3 is TGTGCCAGCAGCTCACTCCGCTACGAGCAGTACTTC. Protein sequence: CASSSLRYEQYF.

The count of this clone is one. This chain connects TRBV6-1 to TRBJ2-1; no reliable D call. CDR3 size: 14 residues. Germline V lookup: CDR1 MNHNS, CDR2 SASEGT. Trimming took 8 bases from V and 2 from J, leaving 13 bases between them. The CDR3 spells CASGERIPYNEQFF. CDR3 DNA sequence: TGTGCCAGCGGAGAGAGGATCCCCTACAATGAGCAGTTCTTC.

V and J are TRBV4-1 and TRBJ2-1, with 10 bases fitting TRBD2. V shed 4 bases and J 7 bases; nucleotides not matched to a gene: 13. There are 17 residues in the CDR3. Germline V gene data show CDR1 as MGHRA and CDR2 as YSYEKL. The CDR3 DNA sequence: TGCGCCAGCAGCCTAGCGGGAGGCCCCATCGGGTGGAATGAGCAGTTCTTC. Protein: CASSLAGGPIGWNEQFF.

On this clone itself: The junction departs from the called germline gene at one end, perhaps through a read error. The J gene is TRBJ1-2, the V gene TRBV6-6, with D hard to call. Germline V lookup: CDR1 MNHNY, CDR2 SVGAGI (reference sequence). There are 10 residues in the CDR3. The CDR3 sequence: CASSYRSQSF. The CDR3 nucleotides read TGTGCCAGCAGCTACCGATCCCAAAGCTTC.